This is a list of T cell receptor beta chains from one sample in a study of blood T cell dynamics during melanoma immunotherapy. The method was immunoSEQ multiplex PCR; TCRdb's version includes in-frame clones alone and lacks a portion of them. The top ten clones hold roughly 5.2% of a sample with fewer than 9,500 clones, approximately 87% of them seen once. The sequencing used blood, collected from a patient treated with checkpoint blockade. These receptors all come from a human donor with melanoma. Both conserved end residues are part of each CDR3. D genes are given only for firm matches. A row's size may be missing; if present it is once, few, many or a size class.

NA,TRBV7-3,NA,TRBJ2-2,CASSLSTGVTGELFF,TGTGCCAGCAGCCTCTCTACCGGAGTCACCGGGGAGCTGTTTTTT
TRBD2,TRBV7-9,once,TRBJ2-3,CATLAGGSTDTQYF,TGTGCCACCTTAGCGGGGGGCAGCACAGATACGCAGTATTTT
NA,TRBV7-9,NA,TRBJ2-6,CASSLAGSGANVLTF,TGTGCCAGCAGCTTAGCTGGCTCTGGGGCCAACGTCCTGACTTTC
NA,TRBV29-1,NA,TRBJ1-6,CSVGGQEANSPLHF,TGCAGCGTCGGTGGACAAGAAGCCAATTCACCCCTCCACTTT
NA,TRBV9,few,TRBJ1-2,CASSADWYGYTF,TGTGCCAGCAGCGCCGATTGGTACGGCTACACCTTC
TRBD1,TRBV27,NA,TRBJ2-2,CASSYRGDTGELFF,TGTGCCAGCAGTTACAGGGGGGACACCGGGGAGCTGTTTTTT
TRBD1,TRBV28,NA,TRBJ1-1,CASSSGTGGRAFF,TGTGCCAGCAGTTCTGGGACAGGGGGCCGGGCTTTCTTT
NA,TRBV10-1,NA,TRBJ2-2,CASSFEGVGELFF,TGCGCCAGCAGTTTCGAGGGAGTCGGGGAGCTGTTTTTT
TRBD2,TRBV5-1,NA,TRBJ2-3,CASSPGGTQYF,TGCGCCAGCAGCCCGGGAGGTACGCAGTATTTT
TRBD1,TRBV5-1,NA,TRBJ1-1,CASSGTANPNTEAFF,TGCGCCAGCAGCGGGACAGCGAACCCGAACACTGAAGCTTTCTTT
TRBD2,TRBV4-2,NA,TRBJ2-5,CASSQEGSGGQETQYF,TGTGCCAGCAGCCAAGAGGGTAGCGGGGGGCAAGAGACCCAGTACTTC
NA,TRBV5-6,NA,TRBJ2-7,CASSHGTPLMYEQYF,TGTGCCAGCAGCCACGGGACACCGTTAATGTACGAGCAGTACTTC
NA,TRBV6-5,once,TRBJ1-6,CASGMYRALSPLHF,TGTGCCAGCGGGATGTACCGGGCGCTATCACCCCTCCACTTT
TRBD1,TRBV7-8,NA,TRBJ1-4,CASSHTQGALRGEKLFF,TGTGCCAGCAGTCACACCCAGGGGGCCCTAAGGGGGGAAAAACTGTTTTTT
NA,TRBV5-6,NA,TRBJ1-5,CASSLIKAGRSVQPQHF,TGTGCCAGCAGCTTGATAAAGGCAGGGAGGTCAGTTCAGCCCCAGCATTTT
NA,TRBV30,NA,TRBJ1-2,CAWSRGSHYGYTF,TGTGCCTGGAGTAGGGGCTCACACTATGGCTACACCTTC
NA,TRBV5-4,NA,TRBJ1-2,CASSPPRQGIGGYTF,TGTGCCAGCAGCCCCCCAAGGCAGGGGATCGGGGGCTACACCTTC
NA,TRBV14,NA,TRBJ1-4,CASTPVPSNEKLFF,TGTGCCAGCACCCCGGTCCCATCCAATGAAAAACTGTTTTTT
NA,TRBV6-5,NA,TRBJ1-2,CASSYSINSYGYTF,TGTGCCAGCAGTTACAGTATTAATTCCTATGGCTACACCTTC
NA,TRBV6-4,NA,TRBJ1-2,CASSGGYGYTF,TGTGCCAGCAGTGGGGGCTATGGCTACACCTTC
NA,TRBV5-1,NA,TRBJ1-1,CASSFSLNTEAFF,TGCGCCAGCAGCTTTTCTCTGAACACTGAAGCTTTCTTT
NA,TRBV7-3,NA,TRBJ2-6,CASSSEGSFSGANVLTF,TGTGCCAGCAGCTCAGAAGGTAGTTTCTCTGGGGCCAACGTCCTGACTTTC
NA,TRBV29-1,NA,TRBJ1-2,CSDPDPGGLTENYGYTF,TGCAGCGACCCGGACCCTGGAGGTTTGACGGAGAACTATGGCTACACCTTC
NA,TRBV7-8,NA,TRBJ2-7,CASSLAGATYEQYF,TGTGCCAGCAGCTTAGCGGGGGCGACCTACGAGCAGTACTTC
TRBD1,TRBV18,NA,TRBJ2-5,CASSPSSPGQGATYQETQYF,TGTGCCAGCTCACCATCCTCCCCGGGACAGGGGGCGACGTACCAAGAGACCCAGTACTTC
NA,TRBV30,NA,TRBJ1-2,CAWSPLNYGYTF,TGTGCCTGGAGTCCTTTAAACTATGGCTACACCTTC
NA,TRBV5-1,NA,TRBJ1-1,CASSSETDMNTEAFF,TGCGCCAGCAGCTCAGAGACAGATATGAACACTGAAGCTTTCTTT
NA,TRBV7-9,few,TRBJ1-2,CASSLIGADVYGYTF,TGTGCCAGCAGCTTAATCGGGGCAGACGTCTATGGCTACACCTTC
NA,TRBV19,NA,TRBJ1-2,CASSREANYGYTF,TGTGCCAGTAGCAGGGAAGCTAACTATGGCTACACCTTC
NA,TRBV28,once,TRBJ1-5,CASSFPQGINQPQHF,TGTGCCAGCAGTTTCCCACAGGGAATCAATCAGCCCCAGCATTTT
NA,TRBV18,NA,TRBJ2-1,CASSSDGGSYNEQFF,TGTGCCAGCTCGTCAGATGGGGGCTCCTACAATGAGCAGTTCTTC
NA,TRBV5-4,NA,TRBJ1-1,CASSFDREAFF,TGTGCCAGCAGCTTCGACAGGGAAGCTTTCTTT
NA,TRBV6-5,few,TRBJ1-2,CASSYQGKIGYTF,TGTGCCAGCAGTTACCAGGGAAAGATTGGCTACACCTTC
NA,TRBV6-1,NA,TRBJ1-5,CASSLGRQPQHF,TGTGCCAGCAGCTTGGGACGTCAGCCCCAGCATTTT
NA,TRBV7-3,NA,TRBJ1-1,CASSRGMNTEAFF,TGTGCCAGCAGCCGGGGGATGAACACTGAAGCTTTCTTT
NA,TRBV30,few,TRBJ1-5,CAWSVIEKGPQHF,TGTGCCTGGAGTGTAATAGAAAAAGGGCCCCAGCATTTT
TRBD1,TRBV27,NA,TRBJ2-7,CASRWDRDHEQYF,TGTGCCAGCAGATGGGACAGGGACCACGAGCAGTACTTC
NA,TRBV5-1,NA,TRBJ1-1,CASSLVEGGTEAFF,TGCGCCAGCAGCTTGGTAGAGGGGGGCACTGAAGCTTTCTTT
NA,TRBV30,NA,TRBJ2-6,CAWRPLGPSGANVLTF,TGTGCCTGGAGGCCACTCGGACCTTCTGGGGCCAACGTCCTGACTTTC
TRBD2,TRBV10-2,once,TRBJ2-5,CASRHRLAGEETQYF,TGCGCCAGCAGACACAGACTAGCGGGGGAGGAGACCCAGTACTTC
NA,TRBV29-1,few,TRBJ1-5,CSVRSTGNQPQHF,TGCAGCGTCAGGAGCACGGGCAATCAGCCCCAGCATTTT
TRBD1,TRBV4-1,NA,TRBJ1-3,CASSHPTGKGGNTIYF,TGCGCCAGCAGCCACCCGACAGGGAAGGGTGGAAACACCATATATTTT
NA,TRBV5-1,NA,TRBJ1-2,CASSLRGMNYGYTF,TGCGCCAGCAGCCTCAGGGGCATGAACTATGGCTACACCTTC
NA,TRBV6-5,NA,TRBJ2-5,CASSYGYLGETQYF,TGTGCCAGCAGTTACGGGTACCTGGGAGAGACCCAGTACTTC
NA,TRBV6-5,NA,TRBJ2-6,CASSYRETGANVLTF,TGTGCCAGCAGTTACAGGGAGACTGGGGCCAACGTCCTGACTTTC
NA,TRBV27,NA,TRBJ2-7,CASSLSRGIHEQYF,TGTGCCAGCAGTTTATCGAGGGGCATCCACGAGCAGTACTTC
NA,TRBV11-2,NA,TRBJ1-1,CASSLVLGLPNTEAFF,TGTGCCAGCAGCTTAGTTCTCGGGCTGCCGAACACTGAAGCTTTCTTT
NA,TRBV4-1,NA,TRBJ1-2,CASSHLGGNYGYTF,TGCGCCAGCAGCCATCTGGGGGGTAACTATGGCTACACCTTC
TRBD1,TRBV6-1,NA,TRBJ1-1,CASSADRVKNTEAFF,TGTGCCAGCAGTGCCGACAGGGTGAAGAACACTGAAGCTTTCTTT
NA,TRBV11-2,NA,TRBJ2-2,CASSLLRPTGELFF,TGTGCCAGCAGCTTACTTCGCCCCACCGGGGAGCTGTTTTTT
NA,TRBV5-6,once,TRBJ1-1,CASSPPVGKNTEAFF,TGTGCCAGCAGCCCGCCGGTGGGAAAGAACACTGAAGCTTTCTTT
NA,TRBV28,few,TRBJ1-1,CASSSGRHYTEAFF,TGTGCCAGCAGTTCAGGGAGGCACTACACTGAAGCTTTCTTT
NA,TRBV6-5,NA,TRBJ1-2,CASRRMTGNGYTF,TGTGCCAGCAGGCGAATGACGGGGAATGGCTACACCTTC
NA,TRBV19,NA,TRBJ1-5,CASSVRGSSNQPQHF,TGTGCCAGTAGTGTCCGGGGGAGTAGCAATCAGCCCCAGCATTTT
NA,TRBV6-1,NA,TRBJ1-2,CASSSARAANYGYTF,TGTGCCAGCAGTTCCGCCCGGGCTGCTAACTATGGCTACACCTTC